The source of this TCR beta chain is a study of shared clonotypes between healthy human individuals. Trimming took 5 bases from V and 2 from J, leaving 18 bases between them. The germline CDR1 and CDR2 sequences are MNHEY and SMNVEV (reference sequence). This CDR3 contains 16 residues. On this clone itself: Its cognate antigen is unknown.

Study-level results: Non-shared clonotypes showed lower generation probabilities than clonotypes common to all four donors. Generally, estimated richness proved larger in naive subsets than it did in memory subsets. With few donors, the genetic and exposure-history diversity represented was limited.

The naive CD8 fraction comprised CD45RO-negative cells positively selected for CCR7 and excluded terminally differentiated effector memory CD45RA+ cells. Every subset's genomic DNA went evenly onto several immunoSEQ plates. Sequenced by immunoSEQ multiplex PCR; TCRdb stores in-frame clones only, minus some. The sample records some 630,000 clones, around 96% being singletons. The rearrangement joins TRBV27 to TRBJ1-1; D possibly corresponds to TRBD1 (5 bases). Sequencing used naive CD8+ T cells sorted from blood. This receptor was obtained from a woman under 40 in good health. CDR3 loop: CASSLNSGTLNTEAFF. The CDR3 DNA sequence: TGTGCCAGCAGTCTCAATTCAGGGACCCTTAACACTGAAGCTTTCTTT.